One and the same sample provided the 23 T cell receptor beta chains below, sequenced in a study of immune evolution from preneoplasia to lung adenocarcinoma listed by TCRdb under 2021. Library generation was performed with the immunoSEQ multiplex PCR assay. TCRdb's version of the immuneACCESS table is confined to in-frame rearrangements and falls short of the full clone set. An unresolved V gene accounts for under half of the shortfall where checked; the remainder is of unknown origin. The sample table lists around 1,500 clones, roughly a fifth of them with a count of one. The ten top clones hold roughly a tenth of the sample. Sequences were obtained from FFPE invasive lung adenocarcinoma tissue. The cell subset or site label of this sample denotes: frankly invasive lung adenocarcinoma (ADC). The receptor set was obtained from a person aged 50-75 years with lung adenocarcinoma.

This clone was recorded a few times. The V call is TRBV30, the J call TRBJ2-7; TRBD1 agrees at 9 bases. CDR3 size: 14 residues. V lost 4 bases to trimming and J lost 8 bases; unmatched junction nucleotides: 12. Per germline, CDR1 GTSNPN and CDR2 SVGIG (reference sequence). Written as DNA, the CDR3 is TGTGCCTGGAAGGAAGGGACAGGGATATCAAAGCAGTACTTC. Residues: CAWKEGTGISKQYF.

The rearrangement joins TRBV6-1 to TRBJ2-1; maybe TRBD1 (5 bases). CDR1 is MNHNS, CDR2 SASEGT, per germline. The CDR3 contains 14 residues. The germline V and J ends were trimmed by 6 bases and 7 bases, with 16 bases remaining between them. The CDR3 here is CASSDIPGLNEQFF. The CDR3 bases are TGTGCCAGCAGCGATATACCAGGGTTGAATGAGCAGTTCTTC.

J is TRBJ2-2 and V is TRBV27, with D uncertain. Trimming removed 6 bases at V and 1 base at J, with 6 bases between. Per the germline V gene, CDR1 is MNHEY and CDR2 is SMNVEV (reference sequence). The CDR3 is 13 amino acids. The CDR3 bases are TGTGCCAGCAGCCTGCTGAACACCGGGGAGCTGTTTTTT. It translates to CASSLLNTGELFF.

The V call is TRBV19, the J call TRBJ2-7, with a tentative D call TRBD1 (7 bases). The germline V and J ends were trimmed by 7 bases and 7 bases, with 20 bases remaining between them. Germline-derived CDR1 and CDR2 are LNHDA and SQIVND (reference sequence). CDR3 length: 14 amino acids. The CDR3 nucleotides are TGTGCCAGTACCGCGGGACAGACGACGGGAGAGCAGTACTTC. This sequence encodes CASTAGQTTGEQYF.

This clone has just a few counts. V is TRBV5-4 and J is TRBJ2-7; D is possibly TRBD2 (6 bases). Per germline, CDR1 SGHNT and CDR2 YYREEE (reference sequence). The V end was cut by 0 bases, the J end by 7 bases, with 17 bases between. The CDR3 is 15 residues long. The CDR3 region is CASSLAGFGSLEQYF. The CDR3 DNA sequence: TGTGCCAGCAGCTTGGCCGGGTTCGGGAGTCTTGAGCAGTACTTC.

This sequence joins TRBV5-6 and TRBJ1-2, with D unresolved. Trimming took 0 bases from V and 3 from J, leaving 6 bases between them. Germline lookup yields CDR1 SGHDT and CDR2 YYEEEE. CDR3 length: 13 amino acids. The CDR3 reads CASSLGVDYGYTF. CDR3 coding DNA: TGTGCCAGCAGCTTGGGTGTAGACTATGGCTACACCTTC.

This clone was observed a handful of times. The chain has TRBV5-1 and TRBJ1-2; D call uncertain. CDR3 size: 14 residues. The V end lost 1 base, the J end lost 8 bases, and 15 bases lay between the germline ends. Germline V gene lookup returns CDR1 SGHRS and CDR2 YFSETQ. The CDR3 region is CASSLSYGEGGYTF. The CDR3 DNA follows: TGCGCCAGCAGCTTGAGTTACGGGGAAGGAGGCTACACCTTC.

This clone was found a few times. CDR3 sequence (DNA): TGTGCCAGCAGCCCCCGAGGGGAGACCTACGAGCAGTACTTC. Protein: CASSPRGETYEQYF. The V and J genes are TRBV16 and TRBJ2-7; tentatively, D is TRBD1 or TRBD2 (5 bases each). Trimming stripped 4 bases from V and 2 bases from J, with 12 bases between. CDR3 size: 14 residues. CDR1 and CDR2 from the germline V gene are KGHSY and FQNENV.

The chain couples TRBV5-1 to TRBJ1-1, with no clear D. This CDR3 is 15 amino acids long. Looked up from germline, CDR1 is SGHRS and CDR2 is YFSETQ. The V end lost 0 bases, the J end lost 1 base, and 10 bases lay between the germline ends. CDR3 in amino acids: CASSLDGVGNTEAFF. DNA for the CDR3: TGCGCCAGCAGCTTGGATGGGGTGGGGAACACTGAAGCTTTCTTT.

About this clone itself: Other DNA sequences of this sample code for an identical CDR3. In nucleotides, the CDR3 is TGTGCCAGCACCCCTGGGGACACCATATATTTT. Protein sequence: CASTPGDTIYF. The V call is TRBV25-1, the J call TRBJ1-3; the D is unclear. V was shortened by 7 bases and J by 8 bases, with 9 bases between the two germline ends. CDR3 length: 11 residues. Per germline, CDR1 MGHDK and CDR2 SYGVNS.

The J gene is TRBJ2-2, the V gene TRBV5-1, with D maybe TRBD1 (5 bases). V was clipped by 3 bases and J by 2 bases, with 8 bases between them. This CDR3 contains 14 residues. CDR1 is SGHRS, CDR2 YFSETQ, per germline. The CDR3 DNA follows: TGCGCCAGCAGCTCTGGGGCAAACACCGGGGAGCTGTTTTTT. Translation: CASSSGANTGELFF.

By proportion, this clone is large (0.1 to 1%). The chain couples TRBV4-1 to TRBJ1-2, with no clear D. CDR1 is MGHRA and CDR2 is YSYEKL in the germline V gene. The V end was cut by 0 bases, the J end by 2 bases, with 13 bases between. The CDR3 extends over 16 amino acids. CDR3 sequence: CASSQDRYRGNYGYTF. CDR3 nucleotide sequence: TGCGCCAGCAGCCAAGATAGGTATCGAGGGAACTATGGCTACACCTTC.

This rearrangement joins TRBV29-1 to TRBJ2-7; D unresolved. Trimming cost V 2 bases and J 3 bases, with 5 bases left between them. CDR1 is SQVTM, CDR2 ANQGSEA, per germline. The CDR3 has 11 residues. The CDR3 coding sequence is TGCAGCGTTGAACAAAACTACGAGCAGTACTTC. Translated, it gives CSVEQNYEQYF.

Only a few counts were recorded for this clone. The CDR3 protein is CASRPVANYGYTF. CDR3 DNA: TGTGCCAGCAGACCCGTAGCTAACTATGGCTACACCTTC. The rearrangement uses TRBV28 and TRBJ1-2; no clear D. The length of the CDR3 is 13 residues. With 6 bases removed from V and 0 bases from J, the gap between germline ends came to 8 bases. CDR1 and CDR2 from the germline V gene are MDHEN and SYDVKM.

This rearrangement joins TRBV4-1 to TRBJ2-7, with 7 positions matching TRBD1. Unmatched junction bases numbered 5, after V lost 4 bases and J lost 2 bases. Germline values: CDR1 MGHRA, CDR2 YSYEKL. The CDR3 extends over 14 amino acids. CDR3 amino acids: CASSPGTATYEQYF. The CDR3 DNA reads as TGCGCCAGCAGCCCCGGGACAGCGACCTACGAGCAGTACTTC.

The V gene is TRBV28, the J gene TRBJ1-5; D unresolved. V dropped 2 bases and J dropped 5 bases, with 10 bases sitting between them. CDR1 and CDR2 (germline): MDHEN, SYDVKM. The CDR3 has 14 residues. CDR3 residues: CASSLRTFYQPQHF. Written as DNA, the CDR3 is TGTGCCAGCAGTTTAAGGACCTTCTATCAGCCCCAGCATTTT.

The chain is built from TRBV4-1 and TRBJ2-2, with 11 bases aligning to TRBD2. Germline CDR1 is MGHRA and CDR2 is YSYEKL. The V segment lost 4 bases and the J segment 7 bases; nucleotides outside the gene matches: 8. The CDR3 extends over 16 amino acids. DNA of the CDR3: TGCGCCAGCAGCCCGAATAGCGGGAGGGGGCTCGGGGAGCTGTTTTTT. Translating gives CASSPNSGRGLGELFF.

This clone was picked up a small number of times. This rearrangement joins TRBV2 to TRBJ1-2; TRBD1 might be the D (6 bases). Looked up from germline, CDR1 is SNHLY and CDR2 is FYNNEI. Trimming left V 4 bases short and J 8 bases short, with 14 bases between. CDR3 length equals 13 residues. CDR3 protein: CASSVGQTEGYTF. DNA of the CDR3: TGTGCCAGCAGTGTCGGACAGACAGAAGGCTACACCTTC.

In this sample, this clone turned up a few times. This sequence joins TRBV9 and TRBJ2-7; D unresolved. With 4 bases removed from V and 6 bases from J, the gap between germline ends came to 17 bases. The CDR3 has 14 amino acids. Germline V gene data show CDR1 as SGDLS and CDR2 as YYNGEE. This CDR3 is CASSSDPLSGEQYF. The CDR3 DNA follows: TGTGCCAGCAGCTCAGACCCCCTATCGGGCGAGCAGTACTTC.

This clone was recorded a few times. V is TRBV9 and J is TRBJ2-5; tentatively, D is TRBD2 (6 bases). This CDR3 has 13 residues. Germline CDR1 reads SGDLS; CDR2 reads YYNGEE. Trimming removed 4 bases at V and 3 bases at J, with 10 bases between. The CDR3, as DNA: TGTGCCAGCAGCCGGGACTTAAAAGAGACCCAGTACTTC. Protein: CASSRDLKETQYF.

This clone has just a few counts. CDR3 region: CAWSRSGVEQFF. CDR3 nucleotides: TGTGCCTGGAGTAGGTCGGGAGTTGAGCAGTTCTTC. This rearrangement joins TRBV30 to TRBJ2-1; tentative D call: TRBD2 (6 bases). This CDR3 is 12 amino acids long. V lost 2 bases to trimming and J lost 9 bases, with 11 bases between them. From germline, CDR1 is GTSNPN and CDR2 SVGIG (reference sequence).

The chain carries TRBV10-2 and TRBJ2-1, with TRBD1 identical over 9 bases. The CDR3 has 14 amino acids. J was trimmed by 6 bases and V by 2 bases; bases with no gene match: 2. The germline gives CDR1 WSHSY, CDR2 SAAADI. The CDR3 bases are TGCGCCAGCAGTGAGAGGACAGGGGTCAATGAGCAGTTCTTC. Its translation: CASSERTGVNEQFF.

This rearrangement joins TRBV11-2 to TRBJ1-1; D is uncertain. CDR3 size: 14 residues. V lost 1 base, J lost 6 bases, and 12 bases lay in between. Germline assignment: CDR1 SGHAT and CDR2 FQNNGV. CDR3: CASSLVNTWAEAFF. The CDR3 region has the DNA TGTGCCAGCAGCTTAGTGAATACTTGGGCTGAAGCTTTCTTT.